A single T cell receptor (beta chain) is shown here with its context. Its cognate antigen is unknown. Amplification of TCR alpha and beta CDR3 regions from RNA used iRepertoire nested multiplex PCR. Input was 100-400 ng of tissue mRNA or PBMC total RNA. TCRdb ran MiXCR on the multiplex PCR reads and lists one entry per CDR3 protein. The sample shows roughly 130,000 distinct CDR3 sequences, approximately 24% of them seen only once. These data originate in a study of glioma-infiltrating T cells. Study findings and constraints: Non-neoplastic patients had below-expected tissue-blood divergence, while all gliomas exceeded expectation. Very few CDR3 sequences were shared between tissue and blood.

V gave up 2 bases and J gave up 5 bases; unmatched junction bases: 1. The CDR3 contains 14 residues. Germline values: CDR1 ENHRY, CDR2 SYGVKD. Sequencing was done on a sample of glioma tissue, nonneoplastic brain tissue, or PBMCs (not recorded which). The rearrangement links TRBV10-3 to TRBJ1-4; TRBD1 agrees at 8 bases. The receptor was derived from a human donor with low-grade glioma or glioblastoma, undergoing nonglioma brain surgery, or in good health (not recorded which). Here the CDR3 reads CAISEGQGNEKLFF. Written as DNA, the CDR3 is TGTGCCATCAGTGAGGGACAGGGCAATGAAAAACTGTTTTTT.